Below are 28 T cell receptor beta chains sequenced from a single sample in a study of shared clonotypes between healthy human individuals. Assay used: immunoSEQ multiplex PCR; TCRdb lists only in-frame clones, some missing. The sample consists of about 820,000 clones, 80% to 95% of them appearing once. The naive CD8 subset, CD45RO-negative cells positively selected for CCR7, excluded terminally differentiated effector memory CD45RA+ cells. The sequencing input was naive CD8+ T cells sorted from blood. Receptors were obtained from a man aged 25-45 years in good health.

This clone was recorded a few times. The V gene is TRBV27, the J gene TRBJ1-5, with D possibly matching TRBD1 (5 bases). Deletions cut 5 bases from V and 6 bases from J, with 14 bases between. CDR1 is MNHEY and CDR2 is SMNVEV in the germline V gene (reference sequence). CDR3 length: 14 residues. The CDR3 is CASSPDGAFQPQHF. The CDR3 DNA sequence: TGTGCCAGCAGTCCCGATGGGGCTTTTCAGCCCCAGCATTTT.

This rearrangement joins TRBV7-9 to TRBJ2-5; 8 nucleotides match TRBD1. Germline V gives CDR1 SEHNR, CDR2 FQNEAQ (reference sequence). The CDR3 has 17 amino acids. The trim removed 3 bases at V and 4 bases at J, leaving 13 bases unmatched. The CDR3 spells CASSFLPGTGLRETQYF. In DNA, the CDR3 is TGTGCCAGCAGCTTTCTACCCGGGACAGGTCTCCGAGAGACCCAGTACTTC.

The chain uses TRBV5-6 and TRBJ2-3; D not certain. Looked up from germline, CDR1 is SGHDT and CDR2 is YYEEEE. Trimming removed 4 bases from V and 6 bases from J, with 12 bases in between. The CDR3 loop spans 13 amino acids. CDR3 in DNA: TGTGCCAGCAGCCCCCCGCTGGAGGATACGCAGTATTTT. It specifies CASSPPLEDTQYF.

The CDR3 here is CASSRLAGPQTTLNTEAFF. The CDR3 DNA follows: TGCGCCAGCAGCCGCCTCGCGGGGCCACAGACCACTCTGAACACTGAAGCTTTCTTT. The gene calls are TRBV4-1 and TRBJ1-1; a weak D match, TRBD1 (5 bases). The CDR3 totals 19 residues. Germline-derived CDR1 and CDR2 are MGHRA and YSYEKL. V shed 4 bases and J shed 0 bases, with 24 bases lying between them.

This chain uses TRBV7-9 with TRBJ1-2, with 8 bases aligning to TRBD1. The CDR3 has 14 amino acids. J lost 6 bases, V lost 5 bases, and 8 bases had no gene match. Per germline, CDR1 SEHNR and CDR2 FQNEAQ (reference sequence). The CDR3 region is CASSPEGTGNGYTF. The CDR3 DNA reads TGTGCCAGCAGCCCGGAAGGGACAGGAAATGGCTACACCTTC.

This rearrangement joins TRBV28 to TRBJ2-1, with TRBD1 matching 11 bases. Unmatched junction bases numbered 13, after V lost 10 bases and J lost 5 bases. Germline V gene lookup returns CDR1 MDHEN and CDR2 SYDVKM. CDR3 length equals 16 residues. The CDR3 sequence is CAINLIPGQGDNEQFF. CDR3 coding DNA: TGTGCCATCAACCTCATCCCGGGACAGGGGGACAATGAGCAGTTCTTC.

The rearrangement links TRBV10-2 to TRBJ2-5; D is unresolved. Trimming left V 2 bases short and J 6 bases short, with 13 bases between. CDR1 and CDR2 from the germline V gene are WSHSY and SAAADI. The CDR3 covers 14 residues. CDR3 protein: CASSEKPLGKTQYF. CDR3 nucleotides: TGCGCCAGCAGTGAGAAACCTCTCGGAAAGACCCAGTACTTC.

This clone was seen only once. The CDR3 DNA sequence: TGTGCCAGCAGTGATCTGGCAGGGGGGATTTTAGACCTTGGCTACACCTTC. Translating it yields CASSDLAGGILDLGYTF. The chain carries TRBV28 and TRBJ1-2, with TRBD1 matching over 7 bases. The CDR3 totals 17 residues. V lost 5 bases to trimming and J lost 7 bases; unmatched junction nucleotides: 19. Germline lookup yields CDR1 MDHEN and CDR2 SYDVKM.

This chain uses TRBV12-2 with TRBJ2-7; TRBD1, the D gene given by the table, was not confirmed from the DNA. TRBV12-2 counts as a pseudogene. The CDR3 contains 14 residues. The CDR3, as DNA: TGTGCAAGTCGCTTAGTCGGCCAGGCCTCCGAGCAGTACTTC. This encodes CASRLVGQASEQYF.

The rearrangement links TRBV7-9 to TRBJ2-1; a weak D match, TRBD2 (6 bases). This CDR3 is built from 16 residues. The V gene's germline CDR1 is SEHNR and CDR2 FQNEAQ (reference sequence). V dropped 3 bases and J dropped 6 bases, with 18 bases sitting between them. In nucleotides, the CDR3 is TGTGCCAGCAGCTTCGGGTCCGGGACTTCTCTCAATGAGCAGTTCTTC. Residues: CASSFGSGTSLNEQFF.

The chain recombines TRBV19 with TRBJ2-1; 10 bases are shared with TRBD1. Germline CDR1 is LNHDA and CDR2 is SQIVND (reference sequence). The CDR3 loop spans 14 amino acids. V trimming: 10 bases; J trimming: 8 bases; junction bases outside the gene matches: 11. CDR3 sequence (DNA): TGTGCCACCGCCGGGACAGGGGTTAGCGATGAGCAGTTCTTC. It is translated as CATAGTGVSDEQFF.

This clone has only a few counts. The rearrangement joins TRBV30 to TRBJ2-2; 9 nucleotides agree with TRBD1. The CDR3 contains 12 residues. Trimming took 3 bases from V and 9 from J; bases not matched to a gene: 2. The germline CDR1 and CDR2 sequences are GTSNPN and SVGIG (reference sequence). CDR3 protein: CAWRQGAWELFF. The DNA for the CDR3 is TGTGCCTGGAGACAGGGGGCTTGGGAGCTGTTTTTT. Together with reference TRBV30 and TRBJ2-2, the CDR3 gives the full variable domain: SQTIHQWPATLVQPVGSPLSLECTVEGTSNPNLYWYRQAAGRGLQLLFYSVGIGQISSEVPQNLSASRPQDRQFILSSKKLLLSDSGFYLCAWRQGAWELFFGEGSRLTVL.

The rearrangement uses TRBV19 and TRBJ2-1; 8 nucleotides agree with TRBD1. Germline CDR1 reads LNHDA; CDR2 reads SQIVND (reference sequence). There are 14 residues in the CDR3. The junction had 3 bases not matched to a gene; V was cut back by 6 bases and J by 2 bases. CDR3 nucleotide sequence: TGTGCCAGTAGGCACAGGGGGGCCTACAATGAGCAGTTCTTC. As protein: CASRHRGAYNEQFF.

This clone was counted once. The CDR3, as DNA: TGTGCCAGCAGTTTGACCGAGGTCGCTGAAGCTTTCTTT. It is translated as CASSLTEVAEAFF. The chain employs TRBV27 and TRBJ1-1; D call uncertain. The CDR3 runs to 13 residues. CDR1 is MNHEY and CDR2 is SMNVEV in the germline V gene (reference sequence). Trimming removed 3 bases from V and 6 bases from J, with 11 bases in between.

The chain couples TRBV27 to TRBJ1-2, with 9 nucleotides matching TRBD1. The CDR3 totals 16 residues. Germline CDR1 MNHEY, CDR2 SMNVEV (reference sequence). With V trimmed by 0 bases and J by 5 bases, 7 bases remained unmatched. This CDR3 reads CASSLSGPQGAYGYTF. The CDR3 DNA reads as TGTGCCAGCAGTTTATCGGGGCCACAGGGGGCGTATGGCTACACCTTC.

This clone occurred once. The chain carries TRBV23-1 and TRBJ2-7; weak D call: TRBD1 (5 bases). TRBV23-1 falls under the ORF class, with uncertain function. This CDR3 is built from 14 residues. The V gene lost 2 bases and the J gene lost 3 bases, with 11 bases spanning the gap. The CDR3 spells CASSQVQGDYEQYF. CDR3 nucleotide sequence: TGCGCCAGCAGTCAAGTGCAGGGCGACTACGAGCAGTACTTC.

The V gene is TRBV7-6, the J gene TRBJ2-6; 7 bases are shared with TRBD1. The CDR3 has 18 residues. CDR1 is SGHVS, CDR2 FNYEAQ, per germline. The V gene end was trimmed by 3 bases and the J gene end by 1 base; junction bases not matched to a gene: 9. The CDR3 DNA reads as TGTGCCAGCAGCTTTAAACCGGACAGGCCATCTGGGGCCAACGTCCTGACTTTC. Amino acid sequence: CASSFKPDRPSGANVLTF.

In this sample, this clone turned up a few times. The chain recombines TRBV2 with TRBJ2-5, with D perhaps matching TRBD2 (5 bases). Trimming shortened V by 4 bases and J by 1 base, and 10 bases separated the two germline ends. Germline lookup yields CDR1 SNHLY and CDR2 FYNNEI. The CDR3 spans 14 residues. The CDR3 region has the DNA TGTGCCAGCAGTGTTCCTAGCAGCCAAGAGACCCAGTACTTC. This translates into CASSVPSSQETQYF.

This chain uses TRBV7-9 with TRBJ2-2, with D possibly being TRBD1 or TRBD2 (5 bases each). Germline assignment: CDR1 SEHNR and CDR2 FQNEAQ (reference sequence). Trimming left V 5 bases short and J 3 bases short, with 13 bases between. The CDR3 contains 15 residues. The CDR3: CASSRDGGYTGELFF. The CDR3 DNA is TGTGCCAGCAGCCGAGATGGGGGATACACCGGGGAGCTGTTTTTT.

V and J are TRBV4-1 and TRBJ2-4, with 7 bases matching TRBD2. Trimming took 4 bases from V and 5 from J; bases not matched to a gene: 11. Germline V CDR1 and CDR2: MGHRA, YSYEKL. CDR3 size: 16 residues. CDR3 DNA: TGCGCCAGCAGCCTAAGCCGGACTAGGTGGGAAAACATTCAGTACTTC. This codes for CASSLSRTRWENIQYF.

The chain joins TRBV7-9 to TRBJ2-1; 7 bases map to TRBD2. The J segment lost 5 bases and the V segment lost 3 bases, leaving 10 bases of the junction unmatched. Germline loops: CDR1 SEHNR, CDR2 FQNEAQ (reference sequence). This CDR3 has 16 amino acids. The CDR3 is CASSFPRGRGDNEQFF. In DNA form, the CDR3 reads TGTGCCAGCAGCTTCCCTCGTGGGAGGGGAGACAATGAGCAGTTCTTC.

In regard to this clone: Within the sample, other DNA sequences also encode this same CDR3. This chain joins TRBV11-2 and TRBJ2-3; D remains unclear. From germline, CDR1 is SGHAT and CDR2 FQNNGV. There are 12 residues in the CDR3. V lost 0 bases and J lost 4, with 2 bases in between. The DNA of the CDR3 is TGTGCCAGCAGCTTAGAACCAGATACGCAGTATTTT. Its translation: CASSLEPDTQYF.

The chain couples TRBV29-1 to TRBJ2-1, with TRBD1 matching 8 bases. V trimming: 3 bases; J trimming: 4 bases; junction bases outside the gene matches: 2. The length of the CDR3 is 13 residues. In germline, CDR1 is SQVTM, CDR2 ANQGSEA. The CDR3 DNA reads as TGCAGCGTTGAGTACAGGGGGTACAATGAGCAGTTCTTC. Translated: CSVEYRGYNEQFF.

The chain is built from TRBV7-6 and TRBJ2-5; D is uncertain. CDR3 size: 14 residues. Between the trimmed V and J ends, which lost 0 bases and 1 base, there was a span of 6 bases. Looked up from germline, CDR1 is SGHVS and CDR2 is FNYEAQ. The CDR3 reads CASSLAAFQETQYF. The CDR3 DNA reads as TGTGCCAGCAGCTTAGCTGCATTCCAAGAGACCCAGTACTTC.

On this clone itself: Additional DNA sequences in this sample encode the identical CDR3. This chain links TRBV5-1 with TRBJ2-1, with TRBD2 identical over 9 bases. Germline CDR1 and CDR2: SGHRS and YFSETQ. The CDR3 loop spans 14 amino acids. Germline trimming cut 4 bases from V and 6 bases from J; bases unmatched to any gene: 5. This CDR3 reads CASSPGLAGNEQFF. CDR3 DNA: TGCGCCAGCAGCCCGGGACTAGCAGGCAATGAGCAGTTCTTC. Combining the CDR3 with reference TRBV5-1 and TRBJ2-1 gives the whole variable domain KAGVTQTPRYLIKTRGQQVTLSCSPISGHRSVSWYQQTPGQGLQFLFEYFSETQRNKGNFPGRFSGRQFSNSRSEMNVSTLELGDSALYLCASSPGLAGNEQFFGPGTRLTVL.

This chain joins TRBV29-1 and TRBJ1-2, with D possibly matching TRBD1 (5 bases). CDR3 size: 13 residues. CDR1 and CDR2 (germline): SQVTM, ANQGSEA. Trimming cost V 5 bases and J 1 base, with 11 bases left between them. CDR3 sequence: CSVRQKNNYGYTF. CDR3 DNA sequence: TGCAGCGTTAGACAGAAGAATAACTATGGCTACACCTTC.

Regarding this clone: Likely a read error: the CDR3 ends without its conserved phenylalanine or tryptophan. The DNA is omitted, as the CDR3 cannot be located on it reliably, and the CDR3 follows TCRdb's listing. The gene calls are TRBV7-9 and TRBJ2-3; TRBD2, as called in the table, went unchecked against the DNA. Germline assignment: CDR1 SEHNR and CDR2 FQNEAQ (reference sequence). The CDR3 numbers 13 amino acids, ends counted. The CDR3 loop is CASSTGVAGGLFY.

The J gene is TRBJ2-3, the V gene TRBV5-6; D may be TRBD1 (6 bases). The CDR3 totals 15 residues. The V end was cut by 3 bases, the J end by 1 base, with 12 bases between. Germline V gives CDR1 SGHDT, CDR2 YYEEEE. CDR3 amino acids: CASSYRDTRTDTQYF. DNA of the CDR3: TGTGCCAGCAGCTACCGGGACACTCGCACAGATACGCAGTATTTT. The full variable domain, its missing parts supplied by reference TRBV5-6 and TRBJ2-3, is DAGVTQSPTHLIKTRGQQVTLRCSPKSGHDTVSWYQQALGQGPQFIFQYYEEEERQRGNFPDRFSGHQFPNYSSELNVNALLLGDSALYLCASSYRDTRTDTQYFGPGTRLTVL.